Shown below are 14 T cell receptor beta chains from a single sample sequenced in a study of Tregs in tolerant kidney transplant recipients. The method was immunoSEQ multiplex PCR; TCRdb's version includes in-frame clones alone and lacks a portion of them. The repertoire consists of about 81,000 clones, with roughly nine tenths occurring once and the leading ten covering 1.6%. Mixed chimerism was transient after nonmyeloablative marrow transplants from related graft donors. The specimen comprised CD4+ T cells from blood (PBMCs), sampled 24 months after the transplant. The receptors shown here come from a human patient who received a combined kidney and bone marrow transplant. Certain T cells may be donor cells from the graft.

CDR3 amino acids: CAWSSQGNTEAFF. CDR3 in DNA: TGTGCCTGGAGTTCCCAGGGTAACACTGAAGCTTTCTTT. The chain combines TRBV30 with TRBJ1-1; a weak D match, TRBD1 (5 bases). The CDR3 is 13 amino acids. The germline V and J ends were trimmed by 2 bases and 2 bases, with 9 bases remaining between them. Germline V lookup: CDR1 GTSNPN, CDR2 SVGIG (reference sequence).

The gene calls are TRBV4-2 and TRBJ1-6, with a weak D call TRBD1 (5 bases). Germline V gene data show CDR1 as LGHNA and CDR2 as YNFKEQ. V lost 2 bases, J lost 7 bases, and 12 bases lay in between. The CDR3 sequence is 15 residues long. The CDR3 loop reads CASSQFQGRNSPLHF. The CDR3, as DNA: TGTGCCAGCAGCCAATTCCAGGGTAGGAATTCACCCCTCCACTTT.

The CDR3 DNA sequence: TGTGCCAGCTCGCGGGACAGGGAAGACGAGCAGTACTTC. Protein sequence: CASSRDREDEQYF. The chain employs TRBV18 and TRBJ2-5; 9 nucleotides agree with TRBD1. The DNA end is a closer match to TRBJ2-7, so the J assignment may be wrong. This CDR3 comprises 13 residues. Germline CDR1 KGHSH, CDR2 LQKENI.

The chain couples TRBV6-1 to TRBJ2-4, with a weak D call TRBD1 (6 bases). Germline CDR1 and CDR2: MNHNS and SASEGT. The germline V and J ends were trimmed by 4 bases and 8 bases, with 12 bases remaining between them. This CDR3 has 13 amino acids. The chain's CDR3 is CASSGDNGYIQYF. CDR3 coding DNA: TGTGCCAGCAGTGGGGACAATGGTTACATTCAGTACTTC.

The rearrangement joins TRBV6-4 to TRBJ2-3, with TRBD1 matching over 8 bases. This CDR3 contains 20 residues. V lost 5 bases, J lost 9 bases, and 28 bases stayed unmatched. Germline CDR1 reads MRHNA; CDR2 reads SNTAGT. The CDR3 DNA reads TGTGCCAGCAGTTTAACGGGGACAGGCGGGTTCACAGATAGACCCGCAACGCAGTATTTT. It is translated as CASSLTGTGGFTDRPATQYF.

The chain combines TRBV6-1 with TRBJ2-2, with D possibly matching TRBD2 (6 bases). V was pared by 2 bases and J by 4 bases, with 11 bases between. The length of the CDR3 is 15 residues. CDR1 and CDR2 from the germline V gene are MNHNS and SASEGT. Written as DNA, the CDR3 is TGTGCCAGCAGTGAATTCGGGAGAGGCACCGGGGAGCTGTTTTTT. Encoded protein: CASSEFGRGTGELFF.

V and J are TRBV7-2 and TRBJ2-7; D is possibly TRBD1 (6 bases). CDR3 length equals 15 residues. Germline assignment: CDR1 SGHTA and CDR2 FQGNSA. The V end lost 6 bases, the J end lost 2 bases, and 17 bases lay between the germline ends. The CDR3 region has the DNA TGTGCCAGCAGTCCACAGGGAGTTGGGACCTACGAGCAGTACTTC. Protein product: CASSPQGVGTYEQYF.

This chain connects TRBV30 to TRBJ1-2, with unresolved D. Looked up from germline, CDR1 is GTSNPN and CDR2 is SVGIG (reference sequence). Trimming took off 1 base at V and 7 bases at J, with 13 bases between the two ends. The CDR3 sequence is 13 residues long. The CDR3 DNA sequence: TGTGCCTGGAGTGGACGAGGAGGGATTGGCTACACCTTC. Amino acids: CAWSGRGGIGYTF.

The CDR3 DNA sequence: TGTGCCTGTAAAAGCAGGAATCGGAACTATGGCTACACCTTC. Encoded protein: CACKSRNRNYGYTF. The chain uses TRBV30 and TRBJ1-2; D remains unclear. CDR3 length: 14 residues. V lost 6 bases and J 2 bases, leaving 16 bases between the germline ends. Germline CDR1 reads GTSNPN; CDR2 reads SVGIG (reference sequence).

The chain combines TRBV11-2 with TRBJ2-7, with 7 positions matching TRBD1. V lost 6 bases and J lost 0; bases outside the gene matches: 5. Germline V CDR1 and CDR2: SGHAT, FQNNGV. CDR3 length: 14 amino acids. The DNA for the CDR3 is TGTGCCAGCAGTCTTGACAGGGTCTCCTACGAGCAGTACTTC. It yields the protein CASSLDRVSYEQYF.

The chain employs TRBV10-3 and TRBJ1-1; 7 bases match TRBD1. V trimming: 5 bases; J trimming: 3 bases; junction bases outside the gene matches: 6. This CDR3 has 14 amino acids. CDR1 and CDR2 (germline): ENHRY, SYGVKD. The CDR3 bases are TGTGCCATCAGTTTACAGGGGACGGACACTGAAGCTTTCTTT. It translates to CAISLQGTDTEAFF.

The chain uses TRBV12-5 and TRBJ2-5; TRBD2 aligns across 8 bases. This CDR3 is built from 16 residues. Trimming at V came to 4 bases and at J to 1 base, leaving 8 bases not matched to a gene. The germline gives CDR1 LGHNT, CDR2 FRNRAP. The CDR3 protein is CASGSGAGAIQETQYF. CDR3 sequence (DNA): TGTGCTAGTGGTTCTGGAGCGGGAGCAATCCAAGAGACCCAGTACTTC.

This sequence joins TRBV7-2 and TRBJ2-7; perhaps TRBD2 as D (5 bases). This CDR3 contains 17 residues. Trimming took 1 base from V and 0 from J, leaving 16 bases between them. Germline CDR1 SGHTA, CDR2 FQGNSA. The CDR3 bases are TGTGCCAGCAGCTTAGGGACTCTCTATCGATACTCCTACGAGCAGTACTTC. Translation: CASSLGTLYRYSYEQYF.

This chain links TRBV4-2 with TRBJ2-3, with TRBD2 matching 9 bases. The CDR3 is made up of 18 amino acids. Trimming cost V 2 bases and J 0 bases; bases outside gene matches: 9. Germline V gives CDR1 LGHNA, CDR2 YNFKEQ. The CDR3 region has the DNA TGTGCCAGCAGCCAAAGCGGGGGGCGACTCTATAGCACAGATACGCAGTATTTT. Translating gives CASSQSGGRLYSTDTQYF.